Presented here are 9 T cell receptor beta chains from one specimen sequenced in a study of early T cells in non-severe SARS-CoV-2 infection. TCRdb independently ran MiXCR on the 5' RACE reads; one entry per CDR3 protein. The top ten hold just over 2.5% of the sample, which has approximately 58,000 distinct CDR3 sequences, approximately 12% seen once. Sequencing used whole blood, obtained at baseline. The receptors shown here come from an adult who was a healthcare worker with PCR-confirmed SARS-CoV-2 infection or an uninfected control (not recorded which).

This clonotype was seen repeatedly, ten times or more. The chain joins TRBV5-5 to TRBJ1-1; tentatively, D is TRBD1 (5 bases). V gave up 0 bases and J gave up 3 bases, with 9 bases separating them. Germline CDR1 reads SGHKS; CDR2 reads YYEKEE (reference sequence). This CDR3 has 14 amino acids. DNA of the CDR3: TGTGCCAGCAGCTTGGCGGGGGGATACACTGAAGCTTTCTTT. Translated, it gives CASSLAGGYTEAFF.

V usage is TRBV7-9 and J usage is TRBJ2-2; no firm D call. The CDR3 contains 16 residues. CDR1 and CDR2 from the germline V gene are SEHNR and FQNEAQ (reference sequence). V lost 5 bases to trimming and J lost 6 bases, with 19 bases between them. The CDR3 sequence: CASSPQIFLGSGELFF. Written as DNA, the CDR3 is TGTGCCAGCAGCCCCCAGATTTTCCTTGGGTCCGGGGAGCTGTTTTTT.

This clonotype was found a few times. The chain recombines TRBV24-1 with TRBJ2-3; TRBD2 is a possible D gene (5 bases). The CDR3 runs 11 residues. Germline V gene sequence: CDR1 KGHDR, CDR2 SFDVKD. V lost 9 bases and J lost 6, with 9 bases in between. This chain's CDR3 is CATSPGDTQYF. In DNA, the CDR3 is TGTGCCACCTCCCCGGGGGATACGCAGTATTTT.

The chain couples TRBV7-2 to TRBJ2-3, with TRBD1 identical over 10 bases. Per germline, CDR1 SGHTA and CDR2 FQGNSA. V was pared by 5 bases and J by 5 bases, with 7 bases of the junction left unmatched. CDR3 length: 15 amino acids. CDR3 bases: TGTGCCAGCAGCACCTTGACAGGGGGCGAAGATACGCAGTATTTT. Encoded protein: CASSTLTGGEDTQYF.

This clonotype has a count of ten or more. The chain recombines TRBV2 with TRBJ2-1, with D possibly being TRBD1 (6 bases). Germline V CDR1 and CDR2: SNHLY, FYNNEI. Between the trimmed V and J ends, which lost 6 bases and 13 bases, there was a span of 16 bases. The CDR3 has 12 amino acids. CDR3 nucleotides: TGTGCCAGCAGCCCAGGGGAAGGGACCCAGTTCTTC. It codes for CASSPGEGTQFF.

The chain uses TRBV5-5 and TRBJ1-5, with D unclear. The germline gives CDR1 SGHKS, CDR2 YYEKEE (reference sequence). Trimming shortened V by 4 bases and J by 4 bases, and 6 bases separated the two germline ends. The CDR3 has 12 residues. CDR3 region: CASSPLNQPQHF. In DNA form, the CDR3 reads TGTGCCAGCAGCCCCCTTAATCAGCCCCAGCATTTT.

The chain has TRBV5-1 and TRBJ2-1; 8 nucleotides match TRBD2. J was trimmed by 4 bases and V by 5 bases; bases with no gene match: 5. This CDR3 region has 14 residues. Germline V CDR1 and CDR2: SGHRS, YFSETQ. This CDR3 is CASRAGEGYNEQFF. Written as DNA, the CDR3 is TGCGCCAGCAGAGCGGGGGAGGGATACAATGAGCAGTTCTTC.

This clonotype has only a few counts. V gene TRBV11-2 combines with J gene TRBJ1-2; D not resolved. The CDR3 contains 15 residues. Trimming removed 1 base from V and 4 bases from J, with 13 bases in between. Germline V gene sequence: CDR1 SGHAT, CDR2 FQNNGV. The CDR3 reads CASSLGTLSLYGYTF. As DNA, the CDR3 is TGTGCCAGCAGCTTAGGAACCCTTAGTCTCTATGGCTACACCTTC.

This clonotype turned up a few times. The chain is built from TRBV7-3 and TRBJ2-2; D is perhaps TRBD1 (6 bases). The V end was cut by 5 bases, the J end by 2 bases, with 9 bases between. The CDR3 runs 14 residues. Germline V CDR1 and CDR2: SGHTA, FQGTGA. The CDR3 DNA reads as TGTGCCAGCAGCCGGGACATAAACACCGGGGAGCTGTTTTTT. Protein sequence: CASSRDINTGELFF.